The 5 T cell receptor beta chains reported below all come from one sample, sequenced in a study of T cells in Graves' hyperthyroidism and ophthalmopathy. RNA transcripts gave rise to amplified TCR beta CDR3 regions. Carried out on the TCR CDR3, a first-round RT-PCR used the HTBI primer set. MiXCR, run by TCRdb on the multiplex PCR reads, gives a single entry per CDR3 protein. Here the sample spans 550,000 to 850,000 distinct CDR3 sequences, 15% to 20% being singletons. The sample consisted of blood. These receptors originate from a woman aged 45-65 years with Graves' hyperthyroidism that later progressed to Graves' ophthalmopathy.

This clonotype has more than one count but fewer than ten. A read error is possible here, since a much larger clone lies one base away. The genes are TRBV2 and TRBJ2-5; possibly TRBD2 for D (6 bases). Germline lookup yields CDR1 SNHLY and CDR2 FYNNEI. The CDR3 extends over 14 amino acids. DNA of the CDR3: TGTGCCAGCAGAAAGACTAGTTCTTTAGAGACCCAGTGCTTC. Translation: CASRKTSSLETQCF.

This clonotype was counted ten times or more. The chain carries TRBV3-1 and TRBJ2-5; possible D gene TRBD2, 6 bases. V was pared by 4 bases and J by 4 bases, with 13 bases between. The CDR3 extends over 14 amino acids. Germline loops: CDR1 LGHDT, CDR2 YNNKEL (reference sequence). The CDR3 nucleotides read TGTGCCAGCAGCCTCCAGACTAGAGGAGAGACCCAGTACTTC. Its protein product is CASSLQTRGETQYF.

Many counts were recorded for this clonotype. V gene TRBV27 combines with J gene TRBJ1-1; 10 positions agree with TRBD1. J lost 1 base, V lost 5 bases, and 4 bases had no gene match. The CDR3 is made up of 15 amino acids. Germline V lookup: CDR1 MNHEY, CDR2 SMNVEV (reference sequence). The CDR3 loop is CASSIRDRGNTEAFF. The CDR3 DNA reads as TGTGCCAGCAGTATCCGGGACAGGGGGAACACTGAAGCTTTCTTT.

The table lists this clonotype with a few counts. This rearrangement joins TRBV12-3 or TRBV12-4 to TRBJ2-6; 7 positions match TRBD2. This CDR3 has 16 residues. Losses at the gene ends were 5 bases for V and 4 bases for J; bases not matched to a gene: 8. The CDR3: CASSPLGGWGANVLTF. CDR3 DNA sequence: TGTGCCAGCAGTCCACTCGGGGGGTGGGGGGCCAACGTCCTGACTTTC.

There are many counts of this clonotype. The V gene is TRBV5-1, the J gene TRBJ1-2; a possible D gene is TRBD1 (5 bases). The CDR3 loop spans 14 amino acids. From germline, CDR1 is SGHRS and CDR2 YFSETQ. The germline V and J ends were trimmed by 6 bases and 0 bases, with 12 bases remaining between them. The CDR3 sequence: CASTNTGANYGYTF. The CDR3 DNA is TGCGCCAGCACCAATACAGGCGCTAACTATGGCTACACCTTC.